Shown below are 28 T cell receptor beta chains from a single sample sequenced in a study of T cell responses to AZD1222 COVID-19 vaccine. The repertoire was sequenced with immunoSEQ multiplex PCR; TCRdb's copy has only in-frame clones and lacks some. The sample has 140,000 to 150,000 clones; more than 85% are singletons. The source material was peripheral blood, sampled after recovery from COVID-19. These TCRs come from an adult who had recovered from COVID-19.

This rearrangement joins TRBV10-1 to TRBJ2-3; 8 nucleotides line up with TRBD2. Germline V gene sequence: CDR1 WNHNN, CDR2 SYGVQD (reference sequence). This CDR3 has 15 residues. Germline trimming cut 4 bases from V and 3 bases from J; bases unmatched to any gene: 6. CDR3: CASSAKRERTDTQYF. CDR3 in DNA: TGCGCCAGCAGTGCAAAGCGGGAGAGGACAGATACGCAGTATTTT.

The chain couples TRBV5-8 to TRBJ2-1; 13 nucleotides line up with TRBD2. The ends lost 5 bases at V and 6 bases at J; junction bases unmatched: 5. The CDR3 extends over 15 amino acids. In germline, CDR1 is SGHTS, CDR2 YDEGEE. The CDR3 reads CASSPTSGRANEQFF. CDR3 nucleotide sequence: TGTGCCAGCAGTCCCACTAGCGGGAGGGCCAATGAGCAGTTCTTC.

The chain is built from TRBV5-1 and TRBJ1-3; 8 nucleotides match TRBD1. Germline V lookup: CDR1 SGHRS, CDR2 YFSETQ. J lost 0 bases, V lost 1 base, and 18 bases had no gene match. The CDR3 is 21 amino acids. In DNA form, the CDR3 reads TGCGCCAGCAGCTTGTTGTGGGCTCCCTGGTGGACAGGGACCTCTGGAAACACCATATATTTT. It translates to CASSLLWAPWWTGTSGNTIYF.

The CDR3 nucleotides are TGTGCCAGCCTACCCCTGAGGGATTCACCCCTCCACTTT. Protein: CASLPLRDSPLHF. V gene TRBV6-5 combines with J gene TRBJ1-6; D is unresolved. This CDR3 has 13 residues. Trimming removed 8 bases from V and 8 bases from J, with 13 bases in between. Per germline, CDR1 MNHEY and CDR2 SVGAGI.

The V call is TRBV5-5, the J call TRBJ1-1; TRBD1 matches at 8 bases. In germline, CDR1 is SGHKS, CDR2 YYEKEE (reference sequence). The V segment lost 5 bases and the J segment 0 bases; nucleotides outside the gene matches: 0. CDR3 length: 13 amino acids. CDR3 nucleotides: TGTGCCAGCAGGGGACAGGTGAACACTGAAGCTTTCTTT. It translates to CASRGQVNTEAFF.

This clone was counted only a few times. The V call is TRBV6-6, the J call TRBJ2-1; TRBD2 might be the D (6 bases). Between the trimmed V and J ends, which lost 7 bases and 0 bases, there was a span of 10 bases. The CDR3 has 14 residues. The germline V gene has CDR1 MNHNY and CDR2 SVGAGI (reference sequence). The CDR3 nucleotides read TGTGCCAGCACGGACGGGAGCTCCTACAATGAGCAGTTCTTC. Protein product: CASTDGSSYNEQFF.

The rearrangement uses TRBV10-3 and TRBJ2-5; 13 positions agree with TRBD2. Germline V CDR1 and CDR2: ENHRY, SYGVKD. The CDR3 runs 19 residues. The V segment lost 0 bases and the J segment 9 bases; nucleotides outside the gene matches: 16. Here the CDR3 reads CAISESGTSGAAGSGSQYF. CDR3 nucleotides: TGTGCCATCAGTGAGTCCGGGACTAGCGGGGCCGCAGGCTCCGGGTCCCAGTACTTC.

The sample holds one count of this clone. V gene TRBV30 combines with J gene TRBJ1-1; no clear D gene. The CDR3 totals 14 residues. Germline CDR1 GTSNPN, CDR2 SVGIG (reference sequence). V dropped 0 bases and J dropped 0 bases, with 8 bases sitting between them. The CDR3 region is CAWSVVQLNTEAFF. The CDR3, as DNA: TGTGCCTGGAGTGTTGTACAGTTGAACACTGAAGCTTTCTTT.

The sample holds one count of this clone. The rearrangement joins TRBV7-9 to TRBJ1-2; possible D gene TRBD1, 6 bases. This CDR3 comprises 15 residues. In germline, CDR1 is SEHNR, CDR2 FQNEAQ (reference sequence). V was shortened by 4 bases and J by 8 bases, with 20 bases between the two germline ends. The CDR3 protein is CASSSDRGRGKGYTF. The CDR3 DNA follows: TGTGCCAGCAGCTCCGATCGGGGCAGGGGAAAAGGCTACACCTTC.

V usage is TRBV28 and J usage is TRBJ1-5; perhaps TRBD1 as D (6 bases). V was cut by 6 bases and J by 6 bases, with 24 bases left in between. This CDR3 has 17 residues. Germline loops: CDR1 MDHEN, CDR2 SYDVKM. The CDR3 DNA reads TGTGCCAGCAGCTTGTACAAACCGGTAGGAGGGGGTCAGCCCCAGCATTTT. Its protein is CASSLYKPVGGGQPQHF.

CDR3 sequence reads: CASSRQGPYEQYF. CDR3 sequence (DNA): TGTGCCAGTAGTAGACAGGGGCCCTACGAGCAGTACTTC. The rearrangement links TRBV19 to TRBJ2-7, with 8 bases aligning to TRBD1. The CDR3 has 13 amino acids. With 4 bases clipped from V and 2 bases from J, the junction kept 1 base outside the gene matches. Germline V gives CDR1 LNHDA, CDR2 SQIVND (reference sequence).

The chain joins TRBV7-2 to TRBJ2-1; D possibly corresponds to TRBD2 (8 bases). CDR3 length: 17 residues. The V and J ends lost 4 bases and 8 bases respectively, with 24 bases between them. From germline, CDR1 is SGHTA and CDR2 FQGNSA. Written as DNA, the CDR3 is TGTGCCAGCAGCTCTAGGGGGCCGGGACTAGGATCGGATGAGCAGTTCTTC. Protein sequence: CASSSRGPGLGSDEQFF. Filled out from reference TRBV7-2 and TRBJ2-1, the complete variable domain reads GAGVSQSPSNKVTEKGKDVELRCDPISGHTALYWYRQSLGQGLEFLIYFQGNSAPDKSGLPSDRFSAERTGGSVSTLTIQRTQQEDSAVYLCASSSRGPGLGSDEQFFGPGTRLTVL.

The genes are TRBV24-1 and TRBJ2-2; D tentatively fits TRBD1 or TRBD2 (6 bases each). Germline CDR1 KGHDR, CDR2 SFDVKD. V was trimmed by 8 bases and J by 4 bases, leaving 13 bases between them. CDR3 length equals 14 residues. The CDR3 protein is CATKGGTFTGELFF. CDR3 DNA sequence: TGTGCCACCAAGGGGGGTACCTTCACCGGGGAGCTGTTTTTT.

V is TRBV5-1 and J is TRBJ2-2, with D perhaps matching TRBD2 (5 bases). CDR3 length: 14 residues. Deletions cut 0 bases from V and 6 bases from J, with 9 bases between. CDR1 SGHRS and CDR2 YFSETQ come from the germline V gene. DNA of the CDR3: TGCGCCAGCAGCTTGGGTCGGGATCCCGGGGAGCTGTTTTTT. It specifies CASSLGRDPGELFF.

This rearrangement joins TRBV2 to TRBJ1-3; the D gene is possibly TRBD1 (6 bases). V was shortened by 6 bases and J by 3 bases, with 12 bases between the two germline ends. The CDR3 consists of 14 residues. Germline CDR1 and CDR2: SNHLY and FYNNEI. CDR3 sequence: CASSRQAFGNTIYF. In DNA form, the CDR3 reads TGTGCCAGCAGCAGACAGGCTTTTGGAAACACCATATATTTT.

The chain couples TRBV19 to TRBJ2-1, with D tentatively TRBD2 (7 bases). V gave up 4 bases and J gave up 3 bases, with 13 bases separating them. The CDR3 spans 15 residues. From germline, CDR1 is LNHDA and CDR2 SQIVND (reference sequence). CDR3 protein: CASSTAGAGYNEQFF. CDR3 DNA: TGTGCCAGTAGTACGGCGGGGGCGGGCTACAATGAGCAGTTCTTC.

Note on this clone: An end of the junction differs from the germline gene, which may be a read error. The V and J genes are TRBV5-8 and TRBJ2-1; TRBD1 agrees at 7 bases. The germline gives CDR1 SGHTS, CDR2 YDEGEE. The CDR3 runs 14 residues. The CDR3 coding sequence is TGTGCCAGCAGCTTGGGACAGGGAATTAATGGGCAGTTCTTC. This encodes CASSLGQGINGQFF.

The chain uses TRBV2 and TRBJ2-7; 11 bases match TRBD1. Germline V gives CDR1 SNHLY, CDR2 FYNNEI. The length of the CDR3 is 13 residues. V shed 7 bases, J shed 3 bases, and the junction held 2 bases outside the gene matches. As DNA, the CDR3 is TGTGCCAGCACCGGGACAGGGGGCTACGAGCAGTACTTC. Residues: CASTGTGGYEQYF.

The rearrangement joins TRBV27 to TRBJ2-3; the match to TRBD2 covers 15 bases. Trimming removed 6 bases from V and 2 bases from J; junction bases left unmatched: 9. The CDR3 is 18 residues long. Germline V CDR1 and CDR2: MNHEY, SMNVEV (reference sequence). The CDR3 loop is CASRGLAGGPEYTDTQYF. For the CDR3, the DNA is TGTGCCAGCAGGGGACTAGCGGGAGGCCCCGAATACACAGATACGCAGTATTTT.

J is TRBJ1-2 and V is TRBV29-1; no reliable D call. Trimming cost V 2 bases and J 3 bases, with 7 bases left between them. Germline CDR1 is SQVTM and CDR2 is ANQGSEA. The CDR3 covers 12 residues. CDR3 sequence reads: CSVELQHYGYTF. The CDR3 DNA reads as TGCAGCGTTGAACTACAGCACTATGGCTACACCTTC.

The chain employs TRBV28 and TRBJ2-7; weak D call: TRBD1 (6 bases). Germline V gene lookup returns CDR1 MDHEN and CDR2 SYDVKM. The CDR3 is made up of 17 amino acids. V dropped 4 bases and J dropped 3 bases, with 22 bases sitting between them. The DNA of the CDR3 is TGTGCCAGCAGTTACCCCACTCCAGGGGAGAGGAGCTACGAGCAGTACTTC. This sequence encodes CASSYPTPGERSYEQYF.

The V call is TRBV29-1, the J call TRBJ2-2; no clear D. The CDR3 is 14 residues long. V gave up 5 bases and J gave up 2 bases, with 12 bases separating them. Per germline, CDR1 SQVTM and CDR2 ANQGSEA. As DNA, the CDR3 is TGCAGCGTTACCCGGACGGATAACACCGGGGAGCTGTTTTTT. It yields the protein CSVTRTDNTGELFF.

DNA of the CDR3: TGTGCCAGCAGCTTAGCAGGTACCCCTGGGGCCAACGTCCTGACTTTC. Translating gives CASSLAGTPGANVLTF. The chain joins TRBV7-3 to TRBJ2-6, with D hard to call. Trimming shortened V by 2 bases and J by 2 bases, and 10 bases separated the two germline ends. The germline V gene has CDR1 SGHTA and CDR2 FQGTGA. This CDR3 is 16 amino acids long.

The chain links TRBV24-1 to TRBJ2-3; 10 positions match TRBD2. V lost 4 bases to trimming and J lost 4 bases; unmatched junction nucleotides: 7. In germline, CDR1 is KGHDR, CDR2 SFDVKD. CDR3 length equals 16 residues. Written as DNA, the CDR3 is TGTGCCACCAGTGAAAGGCTAGCGGGAGTTGCAGATACGCAGTATTTT. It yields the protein CATSERLAGVADTQYF.

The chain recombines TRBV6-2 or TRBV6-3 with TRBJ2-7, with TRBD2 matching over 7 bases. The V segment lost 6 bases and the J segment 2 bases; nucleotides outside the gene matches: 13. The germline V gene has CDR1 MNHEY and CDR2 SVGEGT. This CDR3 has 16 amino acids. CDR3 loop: CASSPSGAADTYEQYF. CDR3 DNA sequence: TGTGCCAGCAGCCCTAGCGGAGCAGCGGATACCTACGAGCAGTACTTC.

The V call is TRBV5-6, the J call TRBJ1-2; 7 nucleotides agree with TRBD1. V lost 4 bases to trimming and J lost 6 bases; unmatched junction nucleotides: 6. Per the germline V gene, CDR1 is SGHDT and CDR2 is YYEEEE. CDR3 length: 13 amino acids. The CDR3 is CASSTTGAHGYTF. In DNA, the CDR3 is TGTGCCAGCAGCACCACAGGGGCGCATGGCTACACCTTC.

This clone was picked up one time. CDR3 region: CASSPGTSGRYEQYF. The DNA of the CDR3 is TGTGCCAGCAGCCCTGGGACTAGCGGGAGGTACGAGCAGTACTTC. The chain couples TRBV3-1 (or the pseudogene TRBV3-2) to TRBJ2-7; TRBD2 matches at 15 bases. Germline V gene sequence: CDR1 LGHDT, CDR2 YNNKEL (reference sequence). After removal of 4 bases from V and 4 bases from J, the junction contained 2 bases not matched to a gene. This CDR3 contains 15 residues.

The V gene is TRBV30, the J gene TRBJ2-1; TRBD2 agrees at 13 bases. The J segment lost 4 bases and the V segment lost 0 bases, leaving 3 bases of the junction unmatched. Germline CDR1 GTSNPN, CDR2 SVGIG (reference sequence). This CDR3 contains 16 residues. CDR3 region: CAWSVLAGGPYNEQFF. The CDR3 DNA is TGTGCCTGGAGTGTACTAGCGGGAGGGCCATACAATGAGCAGTTCTTC.